These 20 T cell receptor beta chains share one sample of origin, sequenced in a study of response to subunit inactivated influenza vaccine. TCRdb ran MiXCR on the RT-PCR reads and lists one entry per CDR3 protein. This table holds approximately 230,000 distinct CDR3 sequences, more than 10% found once. This specimen consisted of non-naive T cells sorted from PBMCs, obtained about 14 days before vaccination. These receptors originate from a man aged 50-60 years who received an inactivated influenza vaccine.

This clonotype was recorded many times. The chain recombines TRBV12-3 or TRBV12-4 with TRBJ1-6; D possibly corresponds to TRBD1 (6 bases). The CDR3 has 14 amino acids. Trimming stripped 5 bases from V and 3 bases from J, with 8 bases between. The CDR3 sequence is CASSLQGYNSPLHF. The CDR3 bases are TGTGCCAGCAGTCTACAGGGCTATAATTCACCCCTCCACTTT.

V gene TRBV6-1 combines with J gene TRBJ1-2; D unclear. The CDR3 covers 13 residues. Germline V gives CDR1 MNHNS, CDR2 SASEGT. V lost 5 bases and J lost 6, with 13 bases in between. The CDR3 region has the DNA TGTGCCAGCAGTCAGTCCAGCGCGGATGGCTACACCTTC. Translating it yields CASSQSSADGYTF.

This clonotype came up many times. The chain recombines TRBV7-2 with TRBJ2-1; D unresolved. The germline gives CDR1 SGHTA, CDR2 FQGNSA. V was pared by 4 bases and J by 10 bases, with 8 bases between. CDR3 size: 11 residues. The CDR3 loop is CASSSLDEQFF. The CDR3 DNA sequence: TGTGCCAGCAGCTCCTTAGACGAGCAGTTCTTC.

This chain uses TRBV6-1 with TRBJ2-5, with TRBD1 matching 9 bases. Germline values: CDR1 MNHNS, CDR2 SASEGT. The CDR3 is 17 amino acids. V gave up 5 bases and J gave up 0 bases; unmatched junction bases: 10. The CDR3 protein is CASSPGQGYRHQETQYF. DNA of the CDR3: TGTGCCAGCAGTCCGGGACAGGGATATAGGCACCAAGAGACCCAGTACTTC.

This chain uses TRBV6-1 with TRBJ2-2, with TRBD1 matching over 8 bases. The V gene end was trimmed by 7 bases and the J gene end by 0 bases; junction bases not matched to a gene: 4. There are 15 residues in the CDR3. Germline V gene sequence: CDR1 MNHNS, CDR2 SASEGT. As DNA, the CDR3 is TGTGCCAGCAACCCGACAGGGGCGAACACCGGGGAGCTGTTTTTT. This translates into CASNPTGANTGELFF.

This chain uses TRBV20-1 with TRBJ1-4; D not certain. V was trimmed by 2 bases and J by 8 bases, leaving 9 bases between them. CDR3 length: 12 residues. Germline loops: CDR1 DFQATT, CDR2 SNEGSKA (reference sequence). This CDR3 is CSARMGKEKLFF. CDR3 nucleotides: TGCAGTGCTAGAATGGGTAAAGAAAAACTGTTTTTT.

This chain uses TRBV20-1 with TRBJ2-1, with D hard to call. The CDR3 sequence is 14 residues long. The ends were cut back, 6 bases at V and 5 bases at J, with 17 bases in the middle. The germline V gene encodes CDR1 DFQATT and CDR2 SNEGSKA (reference sequence). CDR3 nucleotides: TGCAGTGCCCATGGACCGCCTGCGGACAATGAGCAGTTCTTC. This gives the protein CSAHGPPADNEQFF.

This clonotype has a handful of counts. The rearrangement joins TRBV6-5 to TRBJ2-7; the D is unclear. Looked up from germline, CDR1 is MNHEY and CDR2 is SVGAGI. Trimming removed 6 bases from V and 2 bases from J, with 11 bases in between. CDR3 size: 13 residues. The CDR3 loop is CASRYTQTYEQYF. CDR3 in DNA: TGTGCCAGCAGGTACACACAAACCTACGAGCAGTACTTC.

This chain uses TRBV11-2 with TRBJ2-1; possibly TRBD2 for D (5 bases). Trimming left V 2 bases short and J 6 bases short, with 11 bases between. The V gene's germline CDR1 is SGHAT and CDR2 FQNNGV. CDR3 size: 14 residues. The CDR3 sequence: CASSLSGLSNEQFF. CDR3 DNA: TGTGCCAGCAGCTTAAGCGGCCTCAGCAATGAGCAGTTCTTC.

A few counts support this clonotype. The rearrangement joins TRBV6-5 to TRBJ1-5, with TRBD1 identical over 8 bases. The germline gives CDR1 MNHEY, CDR2 SVGAGI. CDR3 length equals 16 residues. Trimming at V came to 4 bases and at J to 5 bases, leaving 10 bases not matched to a gene. The CDR3 region has the DNA TGTGCCAGCAGTTCCATCCGGACAGGGCCGGATCAGCCCCAGCATTTT. It yields the protein CASSSIRTGPDQPQHF.

The rearrangement joins TRBV9 to TRBJ2-1; no definite D call. The CDR3 has 16 residues. Between the trimmed V and J ends, which lost 4 bases and 5 bases, there was a span of 19 bases. Germline CDR1 reads SGDLS; CDR2 reads YYNGEE. In DNA form, the CDR3 reads TGTGCCAGCAGCCGAAGGGTGCTCCGGGCCGACAATGAGCAGTTCTTC. Amino acids: CASSRRVLRADNEQFF.

The table lists this clonotype with many counts. V usage is TRBV7-2 and J usage is TRBJ1-3; D ambiguous. V was clipped by 1 base and J by 0 bases, with 7 bases between them. The CDR3 sequence is 15 residues long. Germline CDR1 and CDR2: SGHTA and FQGNSA. CDR3 nucleotide sequence: TGTGCCAGCAGCTTAGTGGTCAGCTCTGGAAACACCATATATTTT. Protein product: CASSLVVSSGNTIYF.

The genes are TRBV5-5 and TRBJ2-3, with TRBD2 matching over 7 bases. Per the germline V gene, CDR1 is SGHKS and CDR2 is YYEKEE (reference sequence). The CDR3 sequence is 14 residues long. Germline trimming cut 4 bases from V and 9 bases from J; bases unmatched to any gene: 11. The CDR3 DNA reads TGTGCCAGCAGCCCGCGGACTAGTGTGAGGACGCAGTATTTT. This encodes CASSPRTSVRTQYF.

This clonotype appeared many times. The CDR3 region is CASSPGTSVEQFF. Written as DNA, the CDR3 is TGTGCCAGCAGCCCAGGGACTAGCGTTGAGCAGTTCTTC. J is TRBJ2-1 and V is TRBV11-3; TRBD2 aligns across 10 bases. Unmatched junction bases numbered 4, after V lost 5 bases and J lost 9 bases. The CDR3 runs 13 residues. Germline V gives CDR1 SGHNT, CDR2 YENEEA.

This chain uses TRBV20-1 with TRBJ1-1; D is perhaps TRBD1 (5 bases). Trimming stripped 1 base from V and 7 bases from J, with 16 bases between. The CDR3 extends over 14 amino acids. From germline, CDR1 is DFQATT and CDR2 SNEGSKA (reference sequence). CDR3 bases: TGCAGTGCTAGAGTTATCCAGGGCGGCATTGAAGCTTTCTTT. Amino acid sequence: CSARVIQGGIEAFF.

This clonotype was detected ten times or more. The chain carries TRBV9 and TRBJ2-2; 9 bases are a match to TRBD2. The CDR3 covers 14 residues. Per germline, CDR1 SGDLS and CDR2 YYNGEE. V trimming: 5 bases; J trimming: 1 base; junction bases outside the gene matches: 0. For the CDR3, the DNA is TGTGCCAGCAGACTAGCGGGGAACACCGGGGAGCTGTTTTTT. Its translation is CASRLAGNTGELFF.

CDR3 nucleotide sequence: TGTGCCAGCAGCCACCCCGGGACAGGATTGAACACCGGGGAGCTGTTTTTT. Translation gives CASSHPGTGLNTGELFF. J is TRBJ2-2 and V is TRBV14, with 8 nucleotides matching TRBD1. J lost 1 base, V lost 3 bases, and 7 bases had no gene match. In germline, CDR1 is SGHDN, CDR2 FVKESK. There are 17 residues in the CDR3.

This clonotype was recorded many times. The chain is built from TRBV24-1 and TRBJ1-5; D might be TRBD1 (6 bases). Deletions cut 6 bases from V and 2 bases from J, with 10 bases between. Germline CDR1 and CDR2: KGHDR and SFDVKD. This CDR3 spans 14 amino acids. The CDR3 DNA sequence: TGTGCCACCAGTCAGTCAGGGGGCAATCAGCCCCAGCATTTT. Translated, it gives CATSQSGGNQPQHF.

Ten or more counts support this clonotype. This sequence joins TRBV29-1 and TRBJ2-1, with TRBD1 as a possible D gene (5 bases). V lost 5 bases and J 3 bases, leaving 14 bases between the germline ends. The CDR3 loop spans 14 amino acids. CDR1 is SQVTM and CDR2 is ANQGSEA in the germline V gene. The CDR3 bases are TGCAGCGTTTATCGGGCAGGGCGCTACAATGAGCAGTTCTTC. Translating gives CSVYRAGRYNEQFF.

This chain connects TRBV20-1 to TRBJ2-7, with 8 positions matching TRBD1. CDR3 size: 13 residues. The trim removed 5 bases at V and 3 bases at J, leaving 6 bases unmatched. The germline V gene has CDR1 DFQATT and CDR2 SNEGSKA (reference sequence). As DNA, the CDR3 is TGCAGTGCTCCGGACAGGGACGGCTACGAGCAGTACTTC. It codes for CSAPDRDGYEQYF.